These 16 T cell receptor beta chains were sequenced from one sample in a study of blood T cell repertoires in COVID-19. Profiling relied on immunoSEQ multiplex PCR, and the TCRdb table lists in-frame clones only, not all of them. The repertoire holds 150,000 or so clones, with 82% as singletons. The source material was peripheral blood. These receptors were collected from a woman aged 40-49 years with COVID-19, enrolled during active disease.

V usage is TRBV5-1 and J usage is TRBJ2-7; 10 bases are shared with TRBD2. CDR1 is SGHRS, CDR2 YFSETQ, per germline. This CDR3 contains 17 residues. The V segment lost 3 bases and the J segment 3 bases; nucleotides outside the gene matches: 12. The CDR3 bases are TGCGCCAGCAGCTCTCCGGTACGAGCGGGAGGGCGCTACGAGCAGTACTTC. The encoded protein is CASSSPVRAGGRYEQYF.

CDR3 region: CASSHEEGDIQYF. The CDR3 DNA is TGCGCCAGCAGCCATGAAGAGGGGGACATTCAGTACTTC. V and J are TRBV4-1 and TRBJ2-4; a weak D match, TRBD1 (6 bases). This CDR3 has 13 amino acids. Between the trimmed V and J ends, which lost 3 bases and 8 bases, there was a span of 11 bases. Germline V lookup: CDR1 MGHRA, CDR2 YSYEKL.

This chain connects TRBV15 to TRBJ2-3; 7 bases line up with TRBD2. V lost 1 base and J lost 0; bases outside the gene matches: 7. This CDR3 has 17 amino acids. Germline V gives CDR1 LNHNV, CDR2 YYDKDF (reference sequence). The CDR3 sequence is CATSRALAGASTDTQYF. The CDR3 nucleotides read TGTGCCACCAGCAGAGCTCTGGCGGGAGCTAGCACAGATACGCAGTATTTT.

The V call is TRBV5-1, the J call TRBJ2-3; 8 bases agree with TRBD2. Germline CDR1 reads SGHRS; CDR2 reads YFSETQ. V shed 4 bases and J 2 bases; nucleotides not matched to a gene: 9. This CDR3 has 16 residues. CDR3 DNA sequence: TGCGCCAGCAGCCGCGGGACTAGTCAGGTCACAGATACGCAGTATTTT. Translated: CASSRGTSQVTDTQYF.

J is TRBJ1-2 and V is TRBV3-1 (or the pseudogene TRBV3-2); perhaps TRBD1 as D (6 bases). Germline V gene lookup returns CDR1 LGHDT and CDR2 YNNKEL (reference sequence). The V gene lost 0 bases and the J gene lost 4 bases, with 9 bases spanning the gap. The CDR3 loop spans 14 amino acids. The CDR3 is CASSQDRGAYGYTF. For the CDR3, the DNA is TGTGCCAGCAGCCAAGATCGGGGGGCCTATGGCTACACCTTC.

The rearrangement links TRBV6-5 to TRBJ1-5, with 9 bases fitting TRBD1. J was trimmed by 2 bases and V by 5 bases; bases with no gene match: 4. The germline CDR1 and CDR2 sequences are MNHEY and SVGAGI. This CDR3 is built from 15 residues. DNA for the CDR3: TGTGCCAGCAGTATAGGGACAGGGCGCAATCAGCCCCAGCATTTT. This translates into CASSIGTGRNQPQHF.

This clone was seen just once. The rearrangement joins TRBV7-9 to TRBJ1-5; a weak D match, TRBD1 (6 bases). The CDR3 runs 15 residues. Germline assignment: CDR1 SEHNR and CDR2 FQNEAQ (reference sequence). V was pared by 5 bases and J by 9 bases, with 20 bases between. Here the CDR3 DNA reads TGTGCCAGCAGCAAGGGGGACACGGCGCTTTCGCCCCAGCATTTT. Protein: CASSKGDTALSPQHF. Drawing the rest from reference TRBV7-9 and TRBJ1-5, the complete variable domain is DTGVSQNPRHKITKRGQNVTFRCDPISEHNRLYWYRQTLGQGPEFLTYFQNEAQLEKSRLLSDRFSAERPKGSFSTLEIQRTEQGDSAMYLCASSKGDTALSPQHFGDGTRLSIL.

The chain links TRBV12-3 or TRBV12-4 to TRBJ2-5; no firm D call. The CDR3 length is 12 residues. V was pared by 7 bases and J by 3 bases, with 9 bases between. The CDR3 here is CASMPVKETQYF. CDR3 nucleotide sequence: TGTGCCAGCATGCCAGTCAAAGAGACCCAGTACTTC.

V and J are TRBV7-9 and TRBJ2-1; 11 nucleotides match TRBD2. The V segment lost 5 bases and the J segment 5 bases; nucleotides outside the gene matches: 11. Germline lookup yields CDR1 SEHNR and CDR2 FQNEAQ (reference sequence). The CDR3 consists of 17 residues. The CDR3 DNA reads TGTGCCAGCAGCAGCAAAAGTCCTAGCGGGGGGAACAATGAGCAGTTCTTC. This gives the protein CASSSKSPSGGNNEQFF.

This clone showed up just once. The rearrangement links TRBV28 to TRBJ1-4; D possibly corresponds to TRBD1 (6 bases). CDR1 MDHEN and CDR2 SYDVKM come from the germline V gene. This CDR3 region has 16 residues. Trimming removed 5 bases from V and 7 bases from J, with 20 bases in between. In nucleotides, the CDR3 is TGTGCCAGCAGTCAACCGGGACAAGGGGGTCTTGAAAAACTGTTTTTT. It encodes CASSQPGQGGLEKLFF.

V is TRBV5-5 and J is TRBJ2-1, with 13 bases lining up with TRBD2. This CDR3 is built from 16 residues. The germline gives CDR1 SGHKS, CDR2 YYEKEE (reference sequence). V was pared by 4 bases and J by 8 bases, with 9 bases of the junction left unmatched. The CDR3 DNA is TGTGCCAGCAGCCCAGTAACTAGCGGGAGGGCGTATGAGCAGTTCTTC. Its translation is CASSPVTSGRAYEQFF. Complete variable domain (other parts from reference TRBV5-5 and TRBJ2-1): DAGVTQSPTHLIKTRGQQVTLRCSPISGHKSVSWYQQVLGQGPQFIFQYYEKEERGRGNFPDRFSARQFPNYSSELNVNALLLGDSALYLCASSPVTSGRAYEQFFGPGTRLTVL.

This chain connects TRBV5-5 to TRBJ1-1; D may be TRBD1 (6 bases). The V gene lost 0 bases and the J gene lost 5 bases, with 14 bases spanning the gap. This CDR3 spans 15 amino acids. Germline V gives CDR1 SGHKS, CDR2 YYEKEE (reference sequence). In nucleotides, the CDR3 is TGTGCCAGCAGCTTGGCCGGGGGGGCGTGGACTGAAGCTTTCTTT. It codes for CASSLAGGAWTEAFF.

The chain joins TRBV12-3 or TRBV12-4 to TRBJ2-6; D not resolved. The V end lost 3 bases, the J end lost 4 bases, and 4 bases lay between the germline ends. The CDR3 spans 13 residues. The CDR3, as DNA: TGTGCCAGCAGTTTGGGCGGGGCCAACGTCCTGACTTTC. Translation gives CASSLGGANVLTF.

V and J are TRBV5-6 and TRBJ1-1; unclear D gene. Germline V gene lookup returns CDR1 SGHDT and CDR2 YYEEEE. Trimming left V 2 bases short and J 8 bases short, with 22 bases between. CDR3 length: 16 amino acids. This chain's CDR3 is CASSFFAQGGGQEAFF. CDR3 nucleotides: TGTGCCAGCAGCTTTTTCGCCCAAGGTGGAGGTCAAGAAGCTTTCTTT.

The chain joins TRBV3-1 (or the pseudogene TRBV3-2) to TRBJ2-1; no reliable D call. Germline CDR1 is LGHDT and CDR2 is YNNKEL (reference sequence). Trimming took 1 base from V and 8 from J, leaving 9 bases between them. This CDR3 spans 13 amino acids. Written as DNA, the CDR3 is TGTGCCAGCAGCCAAGCGGTGGTTTATGAGCAGTTCTTC. This translates into CASSQAVVYEQFF.

This rearrangement joins TRBV29-1 to TRBJ1-6, with a weak D call TRBD1 (5 bases). CDR1 is SQVTM, CDR2 ANQGSEA, per germline. The CDR3 has 13 amino acids. Deletions cut 4 bases from V and 8 bases from J, with 12 bases between. CDR3 loop: CSVAGTQDSPLHF. The CDR3 region has the DNA TGCAGCGTTGCGGGGACTCAGGATTCACCCCTCCACTTT.